These 6 T cell receptor beta chains originate from one sample sequenced in a study of response to subunit inactivated influenza vaccine. Each CDR3 protein is one row after TCRdb ran MiXCR on the RT-PCR reads. The table shows some 520,000 distinct CDR3 sequences, with 15% to 20% occurring only once. Sequencing was performed on CD4+ T cells sorted from PBMCs, taken around 25 months after vaccination. The receptors come from a man aged 50-75 years who received an inactivated influenza vaccine.

This clonotype has just a few counts. The J gene is TRBJ2-7, the V gene TRBV29-1, with 10 bases lining up with TRBD2. Germline V gives CDR1 SQVTM, CDR2 ANQGSEA. The CDR3 has 15 residues. After removal of 0 bases from V and 4 bases from J, the junction contained 6 bases not matched to a gene. CDR3: CSVEEGLAGVYEQYF. In DNA form, the CDR3 reads TGCAGCGTTGAAGAAGGCCTAGCGGGAGTTTACGAGCAGTACTTC.

This clonotype came up once. The chain carries TRBV6-5 and TRBJ1-5; no clear D gene. V lost 2 bases and J 0 bases, leaving 8 bases between the germline ends. This CDR3 has 15 residues. Germline-derived CDR1 and CDR2 are MNHEY and SVGAGI. CDR3 region: CASSYPRLSNQPQHF. The CDR3 nucleotides read TGTGCCAGCAGTTACCCACGACTTAGCAATCAGCCCCAGCATTTT.

V usage is TRBV15 and J usage is TRBJ2-7; D remains ambiguous. CDR3 length: 15 amino acids. Germline V gene sequence: CDR1 LNHNV, CDR2 YYDKDF (reference sequence). V gave up 3 bases and J gave up 2 bases, with 14 bases separating them. As DNA, the CDR3 is TGTGCCACCAGCAGGTCTATCGTAGGGACCTACGAGCAGTACTTC. Residues: CATSRSIVGTYEQYF.

The chain joins TRBV20-1 to TRBJ2-1; D might be TRBD1 (7 bases). The V gene's germline CDR1 is DFQATT and CDR2 SNEGSKA (reference sequence). The CDR3 spans 18 residues. The germline V and J ends were trimmed by 3 bases and 0 bases, with 21 bases remaining between them. Here the CDR3 DNA reads TGCAGTGCTAGTCAGGGGGGATTCGAAGATAGCTCCTACAATGAGCAGTTCTTC. Its protein is CSASQGGFEDSSYNEQFF.

This clonotype occurred a few times. The chain joins TRBV24-1 to TRBJ1-1; D unresolved. Germline-derived CDR1 and CDR2 are KGHDR and SFDVKD. The CDR3 spans 14 residues. Trimming removed 8 bases at V and 1 base at J, with 13 bases between. The CDR3 is CATKSRTENTEAFF. For the CDR3, the DNA is TGTGCCACCAAATCCCGGACGGAGAACACTGAAGCTTTCTTT.

This chain joins TRBV5-1 and TRBJ2-7; 7 bases fit TRBD2. This CDR3 comprises 14 residues. J was trimmed by 2 bases and V by 1 base; bases with no gene match: 3. CDR1 is SGHRS, CDR2 YFSETQ, per germline. CDR3 in amino acids: CASSLLAGPYEQYF. CDR3 DNA: TGCGCCAGCAGCTTGTTAGCGGGCCCCTACGAGCAGTACTTC.